A selection of T cell receptor beta chains follows, all from one sample in a study of CD8+ T cells in alopecia areata. The method was immunoSEQ multiplex PCR; TCRdb's version includes in-frame clones alone and lacks a portion of them. The sample holds about 280,000 clones, roughly 64% seen once. The material was CD4+ T cells sorted from blood, obtained at week 24, from a patient treated with tofacitinib. The receptors were gathered from a human donor with alopecia areata. CDR3s include the opening cysteine and the closing phenylalanine or tryptophan. D genes are given only for firm matches. Rows may omit the clone size; those that give it use once, few, many or a size class.

j_gene: TRBJ2-2; v_gene: TRBV4-3; d_gene: TRBD2; abundance: NA; CDR3aa: CASSQDRGTSLFGELFF; CDR3nt: TGCGCCAGCAGCCAAGATCGGGGGACTAGTTTGTTCGGGGAGCTGTTTTTT
j_gene: TRBJ2-2; v_gene: TRBV11-1; d_gene: TRBD1; abundance: NA; CDR3aa: CASNTRTGVTGELFF; CDR3nt: TGTGCCAGCAACACAAGGACAGGGGTTACCGGGGAGCTGTTTTTT
j_gene: TRBJ2-1; v_gene: TRBV11-2; d_gene: NA; abundance: NA; CDR3aa: CASSWPGTSNHNEQFF; CDR3nt: TGTGCCAGCAGCTGGCCCGGGACTTCTAATCACAATGAGCAGTTCTTC
j_gene: TRBJ1-2; v_gene: TRBV6-5; d_gene: NA; abundance: NA; CDR3aa: CASSPTSGHGYTF; CDR3nt: TGTGCCAGCAGCCCAACATCAGGGCATGGCTACACCTTC
j_gene: TRBJ2-7; v_gene: TRBV7-2; d_gene: TRBD1; abundance: NA; CDR3aa: CASSLPRQGPYEQYF; CDR3nt: TGTGCCAGCAGCTTACCCCGACAGGGCCCCTACGAGCAGTACTTC
j_gene: TRBJ1-6; v_gene: TRBV27; d_gene: TRBD1; abundance: NA; CDR3aa: CASRGDRGNSPLHF; CDR3nt: TGTGCCAGCAGGGGGGACAGGGGTAATTCACCCCTCCACTTT
j_gene: TRBJ1-2; v_gene: TRBV25-1; d_gene: TRBD1; abundance: NA; CDR3aa: CASGGTGGFRGYTF; CDR3nt: TGTGCCAGCGGGGGGACAGGGGGTTTTCGTGGCTACACCTTC
j_gene: TRBJ2-2; v_gene: TRBV7-3; d_gene: NA; abundance: NA; CDR3aa: CASSLAGEGRELFF; CDR3nt: TGTGCCAGCAGCTTAGCCGGGGAAGGAAGGGAGCTGTTTTTT
j_gene: TRBJ2-5; v_gene: TRBV9; d_gene: NA; abundance: few; CDR3aa: CASSVTLRQETQYF; CDR3nt: TGTGCCAGCAGCGTAACTCTAAGGCAAGAGACCCAGTACTTC
j_gene: TRBJ1-1; v_gene: TRBV30; d_gene: NA; abundance: NA; CDR3aa: CAWWAYTEAFF; CDR3nt: TGTGCCTGGTGGGCTTACACTGAAGCTTTCTTT
j_gene: TRBJ2-1; v_gene: TRBV30; d_gene: TRBD2; abundance: few; CDR3aa: CAWSTGLAVGNEQFF; CDR3nt: TGTGCCTGGAGCACGGGACTAGCGGTGGGGAATGAGCAGTTCTTC
j_gene: TRBJ2-4; v_gene: TRBV29-1; d_gene: NA; abundance: NA; CDR3aa: CSALGATVAKNIQYF; CDR3nt: TGCAGCGCCCTAGGAGCGACAGTGGCCAAAAACATTCAGTACTTC
j_gene: TRBJ2-1; v_gene: TRBV30; d_gene: NA; abundance: NA; CDR3aa: CAWNIKSSYNEQFF; CDR3nt: TGTGCCTGGAATATCAAGAGCTCCTACAATGAGCAGTTCTTC
j_gene: TRBJ2-5; v_gene: TRBV30; d_gene: NA; abundance: NA; CDR3aa: CAWTAGQSVWEQYF; CDR3nt: TGTGCCTGGACCGCGGGACAGTCCGTTTGGGAGCAGTACTTC
j_gene: TRBJ1-4; v_gene: TRBV10-3; d_gene: TRBD1; abundance: NA; CDR3aa: CAISAQGDAKLFF; CDR3nt: TGTGCCATCAGTGCACAGGGGGACGCAAAACTGTTTTTT
j_gene: TRBJ2-2; v_gene: TRBV6-5; d_gene: NA; abundance: NA; CDR3aa: CASCPGALGELFF; CDR3nt: TGTGCCAGTTGCCCGGGGGCCCTCGGGGAGCTGTTTTTT
j_gene: TRBJ1-2; v_gene: TRBV25-1; d_gene: TRBD1; abundance: NA; CDR3aa: CASNSGGSYGYTF; CDR3nt: TGTGCCAGCAACTCAGGGGGCTCCTATGGCTACACCTTC